This TCR beta chain comes out of a study of T cell responses to AZD1222 COVID-19 vaccine. The germline CDR1 and CDR2 sequences are MGHRA and YSYEKL. The CDR3 contains 15 residues. Trimming took off 0 bases at V and 4 bases at J, with 9 bases between the two ends. Method: immunoSEQ multiplex PCR; TCRdb's copy keeps in-frame clones and lacks some. This sample has over 95,000 clones, with around nine tenths found just once. The input for sequencing was peripheral blood, taken on day 0 of AZD1222 vaccination. The chain combines TRBV4-1 with TRBJ2-2, with D unresolved. This TCR came from an adult in good health. CDR3 region: CASSQDRRTTGELFF. As DNA, the CDR3 is TGCGCCAGCAGCCAAGATAGACGGACCACCGGGGAGCTGTTTTTT.